The table lists the clone carrying this T cell receptor (beta chain) with many counts. This sample was taken from a study of T-cell memory formation after mild COVID-19. TCRdb re-derived calls from the 5' RACE reads in MiXCR, one entry per CDR3 protein. The sample holds 300,000 to 400,000 distinct CDR3 sequences, 14% seen once. The CDR3 is 11 amino acids. Trimming pared 1 base from V and 12 bases from J, leaving 9 bases between. In germline, CDR1 is SGHAT, CDR2 FQNNGV. The clonotype comes from a man younger than 35 who had mild COVID-19 (a few samples of this study predate the infection). Cell type and time point are not known. Source material: PBMCs or a T cell subset sorted from them (not recorded which). This sequence joins TRBV11-2 and TRBJ2-5; no reliable D call. CDR3 sequence reads: CASSLGPSKYF. The DNA of the CDR3 is TGTGCCAGCAGCTTAGGACCCTCCAAGTACTTC.